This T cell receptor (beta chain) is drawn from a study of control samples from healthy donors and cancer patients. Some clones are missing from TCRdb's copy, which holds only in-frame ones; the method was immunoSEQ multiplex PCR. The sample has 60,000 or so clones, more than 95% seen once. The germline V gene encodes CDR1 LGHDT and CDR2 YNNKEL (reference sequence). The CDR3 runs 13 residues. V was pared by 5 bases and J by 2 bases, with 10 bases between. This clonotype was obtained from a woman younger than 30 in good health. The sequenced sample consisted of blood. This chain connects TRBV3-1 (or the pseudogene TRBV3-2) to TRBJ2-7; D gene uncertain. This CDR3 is CASSARATYEQYF. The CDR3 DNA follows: TGTGCCAGCAGCGCCCGGGCCACCTACGAGCAGTACTTC.